The 18 T cell receptor beta chains reported below all come from one sample, sequenced in a study of cytomegalovirus exposure and HLA in healthy donors. Primers included in the PCR were 60 Vbeta and 13 Jbeta primers. Measured with immunoSEQ multiplex PCR; TCRdb has only the in-frame clones, and not every one. The repertoire holds about 130,000 clones, with 80% as singletons. The specimen was PBMCs. Receptor source: a man younger than 40 in good health and CMV-seronegative.

This clone came up once. The chain has TRBV7-9 and TRBJ1-5, with D tentatively TRBD1 (6 bases). This CDR3 has 14 residues. Germline CDR1 and CDR2: SEHNR and FQNEAQ (reference sequence). The V end was cut by 4 bases, the J end by 7 bases, with 14 bases between. CDR3: CASSSEQGHQPQHF. CDR3 in DNA: TGTGCCAGCAGCTCAGAACAGGGCCACCAGCCCCAGCATTTT.

This chain connects TRBV7-9 to TRBJ1-5, with D unclear. The CDR3 totals 14 residues. Germline assignment: CDR1 SEHNR and CDR2 FQNEAQ (reference sequence). V dropped 4 bases and J dropped 4 bases, with 11 bases sitting between them. CDR3 amino acids: CASSSGELNQPQHF. The CDR3 DNA sequence: TGTGCCAGCAGCTCAGGTGAGCTGAATCAGCCCCAGCATTTT.

The rearrangement joins TRBV9 to TRBJ2-7; maybe TRBD2 (6 bases). The CDR3 length is 14 residues. Germline V CDR1 and CDR2: SGDLS, YYNGEE. V was clipped by 4 bases and J by 0 bases, with 11 bases between them. The CDR3 sequence is CASSPVGSSYEQYF. The CDR3 DNA is TGTGCCAGCAGCCCCGTCGGGAGCTCCTACGAGCAGTACTTC.

This sequence joins TRBV10-3 and TRBJ2-7; 10 bases map to TRBD2. The length of the CDR3 is 14 residues. Per the germline V gene, CDR1 is ENHRY and CDR2 is SYGVKD. Germline trimming cut 5 bases from V and 1 base from J; bases unmatched to any gene: 2. CDR3 sequence: CAISPSGSSYEQYF. The DNA of the CDR3 is TGTGCCATCAGTCCTAGCGGGAGTTCCTACGAGCAGTACTTC.

The chain combines TRBV11-2 with TRBJ1-2, with 10 positions matching TRBD1. Losses at the gene ends were 1 base for V and 4 bases for J; bases not matched to a gene: 3. CDR1 and CDR2 (germline): SGHAT, FQNNGV. The CDR3 has 15 residues. CDR3 sequence (DNA): TGTGCCAGCAGCTTAGGGACAGGGGGACGCTATGGCTACACCTTC. It specifies CASSLGTGGRYGYTF.

In its sample, this clone was seen once. This rearrangement joins TRBV5-1 to TRBJ2-7, with D perhaps TRBD2 (5 bases). The J call may be mistaken, given a closer DNA end match to TRBJ2-1. The germline V gene encodes CDR1 SGHRS and CDR2 YFSETQ. The CDR3 totals 13 residues. CDR3 in amino acids: CASSPRDYNEQFF. CDR3 DNA sequence: TGCGCCAGCAGCCCCCGGGACTACAATGAGCAGTTCTTC.

V gene TRBV5-1 combines with J gene TRBJ2-1, with 13 bases fitting TRBD2. Looked up from germline, CDR1 is SGHRS and CDR2 is YFSETQ. J gave up 6 bases and V 4 bases, and 13 bases lay outside the gene matches. This CDR3 is built from 18 residues. The CDR3 sequence is CASSPRTSGSSVLNEQFF. Here the CDR3 DNA reads TGCGCCAGCAGCCCTCGGACTAGCGGGAGTTCCGTCCTCAATGAGCAGTTCTTC.

V and J are TRBV15 and TRBJ2-7; D perhaps matches TRBD2 (6 bases). The CDR3 loop spans 16 amino acids. Germline CDR1 is LNHNV and CDR2 is YYDKDF (reference sequence). Trimming left V 1 base short and J 1 base short, with 14 bases between. The CDR3 DNA reads TGTGCCACCAGCAGAGCGTGGGGGAGGAGGTCCTACGAGCAGTACTTC. It yields the protein CATSRAWGRRSYEQYF.

This chain connects TRBV25-1 to TRBJ1-1; 9 nucleotides align to TRBD1. The ends lost 1 base at V and 5 bases at J; junction bases unmatched: 5. The CDR3 sequence is 15 residues long. Germline V gene lookup returns CDR1 MGHDK and CDR2 SYGVNS. This CDR3 reads CASSESWTGVTEAFF. The DNA for the CDR3 is TGTGCCAGCAGTGAATCTTGGACAGGGGTTACTGAAGCTTTCTTT.

J is TRBJ2-7 and V is TRBV11-3, with D tentatively TRBD1 (6 bases). Germline assignment: CDR1 SGHNT and CDR2 YENEEA. V dropped 2 bases and J dropped 6 bases, with 26 bases sitting between them. The CDR3 has 18 amino acids. The CDR3, as DNA: TGTGCCAGCAGCTTAACGTATTGGACAGAAGTTAACCACGGCGAGCAGTACTTC. This sequence encodes CASSLTYWTEVNHGEQYF.

For the CDR3, the DNA is TGTGCCAGCAGCTTAGGTGGGGGCTGGTATGGCTACACCTTC. It codes for CASSLGGGWYGYTF. The chain couples TRBV7-9 to TRBJ1-2; D might be TRBD1 (6 bases). Germline V lookup: CDR1 SEHNR, CDR2 FQNEAQ (reference sequence). Trimming stripped 1 base from V and 5 bases from J, with 11 bases between. The CDR3 runs to 14 residues.

A single count supports this clone. V is TRBV6-1 and J is TRBJ1-3; a possible D gene is TRBD1 (5 bases). Looked up from germline, CDR1 is MNHNS and CDR2 is SASEGT. The ends were cut back, 5 bases at V and 2 bases at J, with 7 bases in the middle. The CDR3 is 13 residues long. This CDR3 reads CASSPGTGNTIYF. For the CDR3, the DNA is TGTGCCAGCAGTCCAGGGACTGGAAACACCATATATTTT.

The V and J genes are TRBV14 and TRBJ1-2, with 8 nucleotides matching TRBD1. The CDR3 spans 16 residues. V shed 0 bases and J 3 bases; nucleotides not matched to a gene: 6. Germline CDR1 and CDR2: SGHDN and FVKESK. This CDR3 reads CASSQEGTGIDYGYTF. In DNA form, the CDR3 reads TGTGCCAGCAGCCAAGAGGGGACAGGCATAGACTATGGCTACACCTTC.

The chain links TRBV28 to TRBJ2-1; D unclear. The V gene's germline CDR1 is MDHEN and CDR2 SYDVKM. V gave up 8 bases and J gave up 3 bases, with 11 bases separating them. CDR3 length equals 13 residues. The CDR3 here is CASGVRNYNEQFF. The CDR3 DNA is TGTGCCAGCGGCGTCAGGAACTACAATGAGCAGTTCTTC.

About this clone itself: The junction departs from the called germline gene at one end, perhaps through a read error. The chain links TRBV19 to TRBJ2-7, with unresolved D. This CDR3 spans 14 amino acids. Germline V gene sequence: CDR1 LNHDA, CDR2 SQIVND (reference sequence). The CDR3 loop is CASSIARGRAEQSF. The CDR3 bases are TGTGCCAGTAGTATAGCCAGAGGAAGAGCCGAGCAGTCCTTC.

The V gene is TRBV10-3, the J gene TRBJ1-2; D ambiguous. CDR1 is ENHRY and CDR2 is SYGVKD in the germline V gene. The CDR3 runs 11 residues. Trimming removed 8 bases at V and 3 bases at J, with 7 bases between. The CDR3 sequence is CAIWTDYGYTF. The CDR3 bases are TGTGCCATCTGGACTGACTATGGCTACACCTTC.

V usage is TRBV6-5 and J usage is TRBJ2-1; D unresolved. Germline CDR1 is MNHEY and CDR2 is SVGAGI. The ends were cut back, 6 bases at V and 1 base at J, with 13 bases in the middle. The CDR3 extends over 15 amino acids. The CDR3 region has the DNA TGTGCCAGCAGCCCCGTAGCCGGTTCCTACAATGAGCAGTTCTTC. It is translated as CASSPVAGSYNEQFF.

This clone is a singleton in its sample. V is TRBV12-5 and J is TRBJ1-2; 8 bases are shared with TRBD1. The CDR3 is 14 residues long. V was pared by 4 bases and J by 4 bases, with 5 bases of the junction left unmatched. The germline gives CDR1 LGHNT, CDR2 FRNRAP. CDR3 sequence: CASGSRQGSYGYTF. The CDR3, as DNA: TGTGCTAGTGGTTCCCGACAGGGGTCCTATGGCTACACCTTC.